These 18 T cell receptor beta chains share one sample of origin, sequenced in a study of T cells in Graves' hyperthyroidism and ophthalmopathy. Amplified TCR beta CDR3 regions came from RNA transcripts. HTBI primers were used for first-round RT-PCR of the TCR CDR3. MiXCR, applied by TCRdb to the multiplex PCR reads, yields one record per CDR3 protein. The repertoire holds 730,000 or so distinct CDR3 sequences, roughly a sixth seen once, with around 15% in the top ten. The sequencing input was blood. These receptors originate from a woman between 50 and 59 years old with Graves' hyperthyroidism that later progressed to Graves' ophthalmopathy.

The chain uses TRBV19 and TRBJ1-1, with TRBD1 matching 7 bases. V lost 5 bases, J lost 1 base, and 4 bases stayed unmatched. Per the germline V gene, CDR1 is LNHDA and CDR2 is SQIVND (reference sequence). The CDR3 extends over 14 amino acids. Here the CDR3 reads CASSWGQTNTEAFF. The CDR3 nucleotides read TGTGCCAGTAGTTGGGGACAGACGAACACTGAAGCTTTCTTT.

This clonotype was recorded at least ten times. The V call is TRBV11-2, the J call TRBJ1-1; D not resolved. V lost 3 bases and J lost 1, with 12 bases in between. CDR1 is SGHAT, CDR2 FQNNGV, per germline. CDR3 length: 15 amino acids. CDR3 DNA sequence: TGTGCCAGCAGCTTTACCCCCGGGAGGAACACTGAAGCTTTCTTT. Its translation is CASSFTPGRNTEAFF.

In its sample, this clonotype was seen many times. The chain is built from TRBV12-3 or TRBV12-4 and TRBJ2-1; 8 positions agree with TRBD2. The CDR3 has 17 residues. The ends lost 6 bases at V and 2 bases at J; junction bases unmatched: 12. In DNA form, the CDR3 reads TGTGCCAGCAGAATAAACCGGGGGGGGGGGCCCTACAATGAGCAGTTCTTC. This encodes CASRINRGGGPYNEQFF.

This clonotype was counted many times. The gene calls are TRBV2 and TRBJ2-5, with 7 nucleotides matching TRBD1. Germline V gene lookup returns CDR1 SNHLY and CDR2 FYNNEI. V shed 8 bases, J shed 5 bases, and the junction held 11 bases outside the gene matches. The length of the CDR3 is 14 residues. The CDR3 nucleotides are TGTGCCAGCTCAATTCACAGGGGAGTGGAGACCCAGTACTTC. Its translation is CASSIHRGVETQYF.

This clonotype was detected ten times or more. The rearrangement uses TRBV6-1 and TRBJ2-5; 8 nucleotides line up with TRBD2. CDR1 and CDR2 (germline): MNHNS, SASEGT. With V trimmed by 7 bases and J by 2 bases, 9 bases remained unmatched. The CDR3 contains 15 residues. The CDR3 loop is CASMNSGGVQETQYF. CDR3 sequence (DNA): TGTGCCAGCATGAACAGCGGGGGTGTACAAGAGACCCAGTACTTC.

This clonotype was counted ten times or more. The chain couples TRBV18 to TRBJ1-2; possible D gene TRBD1, 5 bases. V was pared by 0 bases and J by 6 bases, with 8 bases between. CDR1 is KGHSH, CDR2 LQKENI, per germline. The CDR3 spans 13 residues. CDR3 residues: CASSPPRGDGYTF. For the CDR3, the DNA is TGTGCCAGCTCACCACCAAGGGGCGATGGCTACACCTTC.

The chain links TRBV5-1 to TRBJ1-1; 10 positions match TRBD1. Trimming cost V 3 bases and J 4 bases; bases outside gene matches: 9. Germline CDR1 SGHRS, CDR2 YFSETQ. The CDR3 length is 16 residues. Here the CDR3 reads CASSWTGTGVGTEAFF. Here the CDR3 DNA reads TGCGCCAGCAGCTGGACCGGGACAGGGGTAGGCACTGAAGCTTTCTTT.

A remark on this clonotype: A much larger clone lies one base from this, so it may be a read error. The CDR3 is CASSYVANGDHGYTF. CDR3 in DNA: TGTGCCAGCAGTTACGTGGCCAATGGGGACCATGGCTACACCTTC. The chain joins TRBV6-9 to TRBJ1-2; a weak D match, TRBD1 (5 bases). Deletions cut 3 bases from V and 6 bases from J, with 17 bases between. This CDR3 contains 15 residues. Germline V CDR1 and CDR2: MNHGY, SVAAGI.

J is TRBJ2-2 and V is TRBV7-9, with D uncertain. The CDR3 length is 17 residues. Deletions cut 2 bases from V and 1 base from J, with 14 bases between. Germline V gene lookup returns CDR1 SEHNR and CDR2 FQNEAQ (reference sequence). CDR3 nucleotide sequence: TGTGCCAGCAGCTTACCAGCCCAACCCAGGAACACCGGGGAGCTGTTTTTT. It specifies CASSLPAQPRNTGELFF.

CDR3 DNA: TGTGCCAGCAGTGAAGCCGGACTCCTTAGGTACGAGCAGTACTTC. It codes for CASSEAGLLRYEQYF. This chain connects TRBV2 to TRBJ2-7; TRBD2 is a possible D gene (5 bases). V lost 0 bases, J lost 4 bases, and 13 bases lay in between. Germline values: CDR1 SNHLY, CDR2 FYNNEI. The CDR3 spans 15 residues.

A remark on this clonotype: A much larger clone differs from this one at a single base, so this may be a read error. No conserved phenylalanine or tryptophan is present at the end of the CDR3, so a read error is the likely explanation. This chain connects TRBV13 to TRBJ1-2; TRBD1 agrees at 8 bases. This CDR3 contains 15 residues. J was trimmed by 4 bases and V by 8 bases; bases with no gene match: 12. From germline, CDR1 is PRHDT and CDR2 FYEKMQ (reference sequence). CDR3 nucleotides: TGTGCCAGCGTCGTAAAAGACAGGGGCCCCTATGGCTACACCCTC. Its protein is CASVVKDRGPYGYTL.

This clonotype was detected only a few times. The rearrangement links TRBV4-1 to TRBJ1-1; D not certain. The CDR3 sequence is 15 residues long. Per the germline V gene, CDR1 is MGHRA and CDR2 is YSYEKL. Trimming left V 0 bases short and J 2 bases short, with 10 bases between. Here the CDR3 reads CASSQEPSPNTEAFF. CDR3 DNA: TGCGCCAGCAGCCAAGAGCCAAGCCCCAACACTGAAGCTTTCTTT.

In its sample, this clonotype was seen a few times. J is TRBJ1-3 and V is TRBV9; D perhaps matches TRBD1 (5 bases). Trimming removed 3 bases from V and 9 bases from J, with 19 bases in between. The length of the CDR3 is 15 residues. Germline V gene data show CDR1 as SGDLS and CDR2 as YYNGEE. The CDR3 DNA is TGTGCCAGCAGCGCCGAATCCAGGGAGTTTGCCACCATATATTTT. This codes for CASSAESREFATIYF.

This clonotype was detected many times. The CDR3: CAFSAAGGNTGELFF. For the CDR3, the DNA is TGTGCCTTCTCTGCAGCGGGGGGGAACACCGGGGAGCTGTTTTTT. The chain joins TRBV10-3 to TRBJ2-2, with 9 bases matching TRBD2. In germline, CDR1 is ENHRY, CDR2 SYGVKD. The V gene end was trimmed by 11 bases and the J gene end by 1 base; junction bases not matched to a gene: 8. There are 15 residues in the CDR3.

There are many counts of this clonotype. The V and J genes are TRBV6-1 and TRBJ1-1, with 8 bases lining up with TRBD1. In germline, CDR1 is MNHNS, CDR2 SASEGT. The J segment lost 5 bases and the V segment lost 6 bases, leaving 14 bases of the junction unmatched. There are 16 residues in the CDR3. In nucleotides, the CDR3 is TGTGCCAGCAGCCCCACGGACAGGGCCAGGTGGACTGAAGCTTTCTTT. Translating gives CASSPTDRARWTEAFF.

The J gene is TRBJ2-3, the V gene TRBV9; possibly TRBD1 or TRBD2 for D (5 bases each). The CDR3 is 16 amino acids. Germline CDR1 SGDLS, CDR2 YYNGEE. The germline V and J ends were trimmed by 0 bases and 2 bases, with 13 bases remaining between them. As DNA, the CDR3 is TGTGCCAGCAGCGTAGGGGACGACGACTACACAGATACGCAGTATTTT. Its protein product is CASSVGDDDYTDTQYF.

This clonotype was counted many times. This chain links TRBV3-1 with TRBJ2-5, with D unresolved. In germline, CDR1 is LGHDT, CDR2 YNNKEL (reference sequence). Trimming removed 2 bases from V and 2 bases from J, with 12 bases in between. The CDR3 runs 15 residues. The chain's CDR3 is CASSQQPAAQETQYF. The CDR3 DNA is TGTGCCAGCAGCCAACAACCCGCAGCTCAAGAGACCCAGTACTTC.

This clonotype came up a few times. The chain recombines TRBV9 with TRBJ1-1; no firm D call. V lost 0 bases to trimming and J lost 5 bases, with 11 bases between them. Germline CDR1 reads SGDLS; CDR2 reads YYNGEE. The length of the CDR3 is 14 residues. CDR3 residues: CASSVAGSGTEAFF. The CDR3 nucleotides read TGTGCCAGCAGCGTAGCCGGTAGTGGGACTGAAGCTTTCTTT.